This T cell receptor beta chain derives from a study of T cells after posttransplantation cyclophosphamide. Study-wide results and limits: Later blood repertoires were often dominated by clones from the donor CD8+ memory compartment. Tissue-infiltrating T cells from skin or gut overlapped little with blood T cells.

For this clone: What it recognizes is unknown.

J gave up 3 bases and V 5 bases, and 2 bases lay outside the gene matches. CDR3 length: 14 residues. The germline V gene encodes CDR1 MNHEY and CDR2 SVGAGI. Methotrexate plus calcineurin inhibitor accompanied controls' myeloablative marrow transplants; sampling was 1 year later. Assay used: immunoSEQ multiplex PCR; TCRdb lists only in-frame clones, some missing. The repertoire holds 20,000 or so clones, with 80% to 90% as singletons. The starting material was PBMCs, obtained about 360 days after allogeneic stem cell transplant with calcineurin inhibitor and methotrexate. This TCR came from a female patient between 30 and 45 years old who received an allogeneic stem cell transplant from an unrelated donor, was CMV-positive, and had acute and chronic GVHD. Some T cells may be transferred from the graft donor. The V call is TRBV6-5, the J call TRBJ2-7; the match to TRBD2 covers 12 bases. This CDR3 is CASSRLAGVYEQYF. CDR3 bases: TGTGCCAGCAGTCGACTAGCGGGAGTCTACGAGCAGTACTTC.